This T cell receptor beta chain was recovered during a study of cytomegalovirus exposure and HLA in healthy donors. The study's findings and limits: The listing of 150 or so TCR beta chains classed them as cytomegalovirus-associated. The authors later linked a missense DCLRE1C variant to TCR beta V- and J-gene trimming. TCR association rates varied by HLA locus in a later analysis, with DRB1 highest and HLA-C lowest.

Use of 60 Vbeta and 13 Jbeta primers characterized the PCR. TCRdb keeps only in-frame clones here, not all; method: immunoSEQ multiplex PCR. The table lists about 200,000 clones, approximately 79% of them singletons, with approximately 1.5% in the top ten. With respect to this clone: Antigen unknown.

In germline, CDR1 is MNHNS, CDR2 SASEGT. This CDR3 comprises 12 residues. The V and J ends lost 5 bases and 6 bases respectively, with 11 bases between them. Sequencing used PBMCs. The V call is TRBV6-1, the J call TRBJ2-7, with D maybe TRBD1 (6 bases). This clonotype was obtained from a girl between 10 and 17 years old in good health and CMV-seropositive. Written as DNA, the CDR3 is TGTGCCAGCAGTCACAGGGTAGGCGAGCAGTACTTC. It codes for CASSHRVGEQYF.